The clone carrying this T cell receptor beta chain has just a few counts. Trimming took off 0 bases at V and 0 bases at J, with 16 bases between the two ends. The CDR3 runs to 18 residues. CDR1 is LGHNA and CDR2 is YNFKEQ in the germline V gene. The sample comes from a study of cytotoxic CD8 clonotypes in ibrutinib-treated CLL. For the study at large: By median around 70 months, 12 had progressed and some 14 stayed remitted; responses had been 2 complete and roughly 24 partial.

Profiling relied on immunoSEQ multiplex PCR, and the TCRdb table lists in-frame clones only, not all of them. The sample contains over 150,000 clones, roughly four fifths of which appear only once. The sequences come from PBMCs, collected after 12 months of ibrutinib treatment. V usage is TRBV4-2 and J usage is TRBJ2-3; maybe TRBD2 (6 bases). The TCR sequence derives from a human donor with chronic lymphocytic leukemia. CDR3 amino acids: CASSQDSAWGDSTDTQYF. As DNA, the CDR3 is TGTGCCAGCAGCCAAGATTCCGCTTGGGGGGACAGCACAGATACGCAGTATTTT.